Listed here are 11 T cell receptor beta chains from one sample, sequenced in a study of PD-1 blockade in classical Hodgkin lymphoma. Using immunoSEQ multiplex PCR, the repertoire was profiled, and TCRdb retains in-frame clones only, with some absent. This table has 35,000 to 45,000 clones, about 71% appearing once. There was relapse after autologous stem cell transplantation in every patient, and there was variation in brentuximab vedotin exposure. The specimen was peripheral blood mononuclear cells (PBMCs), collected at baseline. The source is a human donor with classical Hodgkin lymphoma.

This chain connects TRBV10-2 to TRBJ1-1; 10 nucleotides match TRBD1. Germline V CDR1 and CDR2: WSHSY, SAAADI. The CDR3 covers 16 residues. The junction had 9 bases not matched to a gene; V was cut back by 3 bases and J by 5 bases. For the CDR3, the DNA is TGCGCCAGCAGTGACCAGACAGGGGGCATGGGGACTGAAGCTTTCTTT. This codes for CASSDQTGGMGTEAFF.

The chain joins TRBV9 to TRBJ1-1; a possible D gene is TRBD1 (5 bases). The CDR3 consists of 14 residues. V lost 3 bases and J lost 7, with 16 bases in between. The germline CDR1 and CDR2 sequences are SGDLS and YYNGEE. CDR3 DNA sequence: TGTGCCAGCAGCGAGGAGGGGAGTTCGGGTGAAGCTTTCTTT. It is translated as CASSEEGSSGEAFF.

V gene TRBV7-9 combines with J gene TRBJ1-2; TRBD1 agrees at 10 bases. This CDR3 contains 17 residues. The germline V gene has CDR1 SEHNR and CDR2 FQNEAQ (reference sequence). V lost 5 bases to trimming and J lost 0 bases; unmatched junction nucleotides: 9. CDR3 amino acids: CASSGRDRGDSNYGYTF. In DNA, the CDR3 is TGTGCCAGCAGCGGCCGGGACAGGGGTGACTCTAACTATGGCTACACCTTC. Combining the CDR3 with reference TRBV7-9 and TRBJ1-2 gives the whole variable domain DTGVSQNPRHKITKRGQNVTFRCDPISEHNRLYWYRQTLGQGPEFLTYFQNEAQLEKSRLLSDRFSAERPKGSFSTLEIQRTEQGDSAMYLCASSGRDRGDSNYGYTFGSGTRLTVV.

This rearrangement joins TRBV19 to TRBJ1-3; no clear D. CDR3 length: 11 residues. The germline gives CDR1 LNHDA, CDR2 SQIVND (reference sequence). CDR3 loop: CTTSSGNTIYF. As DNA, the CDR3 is TGTACCACAAGCTCTGGAAACACCATATATTTT.

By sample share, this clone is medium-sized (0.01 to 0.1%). The CDR3 protein is CASSVGTFYEQYF. The DNA of the CDR3 is TGTGCCAGCAGTGTAGGGACTTTCTACGAGCAGTACTTC. V and J are TRBV25-1 and TRBJ2-7; the D gene is possibly TRBD2 (6 bases). The length of the CDR3 is 13 residues. Looked up from germline, CDR1 is MGHDK and CDR2 is SYGVNS. Trimming left V 4 bases short and J 3 bases short, with 10 bases between.

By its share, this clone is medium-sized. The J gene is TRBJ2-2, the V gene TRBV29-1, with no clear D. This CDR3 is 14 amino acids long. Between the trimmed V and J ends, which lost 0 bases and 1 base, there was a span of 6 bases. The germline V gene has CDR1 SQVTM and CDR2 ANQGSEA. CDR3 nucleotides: TGCAGCGTTGAAGAATGGCAGAACACCGGGGAGCTGTTTTTT. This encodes CSVEEWQNTGELFF.

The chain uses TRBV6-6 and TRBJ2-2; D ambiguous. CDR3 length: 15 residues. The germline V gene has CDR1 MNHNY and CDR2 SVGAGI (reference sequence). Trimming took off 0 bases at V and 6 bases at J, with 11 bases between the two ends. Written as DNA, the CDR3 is TGTGCCAGCAGTTACTCGGTTCGGTACTCCGGGGAGCTGTTTTTT. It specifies CASSYSVRYSGELFF.

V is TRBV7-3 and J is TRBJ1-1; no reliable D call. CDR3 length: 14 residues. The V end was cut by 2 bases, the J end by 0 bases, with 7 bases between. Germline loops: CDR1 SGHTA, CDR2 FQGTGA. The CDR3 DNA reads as TGTGCCAGCAGCTTATATGGTCTGAACACTGAAGCTTTCTTT. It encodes CASSLYGLNTEAFF.

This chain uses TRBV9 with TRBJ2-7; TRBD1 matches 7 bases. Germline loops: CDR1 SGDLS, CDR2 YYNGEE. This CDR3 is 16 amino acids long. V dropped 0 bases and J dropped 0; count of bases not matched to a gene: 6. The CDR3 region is CASSVVGTEPSYEQYF. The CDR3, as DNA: TGTGCCAGCAGCGTAGTAGGGACAGAGCCCTCCTACGAGCAGTACTTC.

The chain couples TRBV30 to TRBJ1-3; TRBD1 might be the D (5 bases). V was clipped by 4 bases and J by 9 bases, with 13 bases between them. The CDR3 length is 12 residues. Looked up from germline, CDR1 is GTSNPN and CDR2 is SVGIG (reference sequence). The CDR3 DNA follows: TGTGCCTGGAAATTGGGACTTAGCACCATATATTTT. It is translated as CAWKLGLSTIYF.

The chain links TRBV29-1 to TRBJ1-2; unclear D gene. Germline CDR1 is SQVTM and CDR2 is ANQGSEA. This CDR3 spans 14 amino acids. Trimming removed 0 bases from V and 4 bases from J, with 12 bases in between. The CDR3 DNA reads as TGCAGCGTTGAAGAATTCGCTAGGGCCTATGGCTACACCTTC. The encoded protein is CSVEEFARAYGYTF.